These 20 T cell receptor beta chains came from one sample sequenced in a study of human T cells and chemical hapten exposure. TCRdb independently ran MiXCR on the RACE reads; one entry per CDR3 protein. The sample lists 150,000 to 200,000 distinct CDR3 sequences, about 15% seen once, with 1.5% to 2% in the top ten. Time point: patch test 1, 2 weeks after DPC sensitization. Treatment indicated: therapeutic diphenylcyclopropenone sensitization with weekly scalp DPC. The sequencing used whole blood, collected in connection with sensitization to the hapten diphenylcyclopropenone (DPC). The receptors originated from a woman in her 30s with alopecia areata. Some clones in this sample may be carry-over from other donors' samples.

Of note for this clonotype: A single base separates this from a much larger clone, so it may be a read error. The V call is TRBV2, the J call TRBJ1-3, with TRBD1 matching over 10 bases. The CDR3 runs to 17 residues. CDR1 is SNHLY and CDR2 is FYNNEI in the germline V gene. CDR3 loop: CASREMTGGFSGKTIYF. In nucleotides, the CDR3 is TGTGCCAGCAGAGAGATGACAGGGGGCTTCTCTGGAAAAACCATATATTTT.

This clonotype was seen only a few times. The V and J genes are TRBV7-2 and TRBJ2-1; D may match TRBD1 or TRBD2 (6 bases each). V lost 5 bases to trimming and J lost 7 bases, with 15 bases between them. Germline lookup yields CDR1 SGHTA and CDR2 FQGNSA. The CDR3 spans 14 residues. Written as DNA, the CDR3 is TGTGCCAGCAGCCCGGGGGCTGCTTGGAATGAGCAGTTCTTC. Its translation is CASSPGAAWNEQFF.

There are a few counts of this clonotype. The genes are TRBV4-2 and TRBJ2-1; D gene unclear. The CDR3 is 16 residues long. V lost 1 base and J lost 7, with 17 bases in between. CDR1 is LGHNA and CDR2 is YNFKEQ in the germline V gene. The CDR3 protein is CASSQVGSLSDNEQFF. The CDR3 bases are TGTGCCAGCAGCCAAGTGGGCTCTCTGTCAGATAATGAGCAGTTCTTC.

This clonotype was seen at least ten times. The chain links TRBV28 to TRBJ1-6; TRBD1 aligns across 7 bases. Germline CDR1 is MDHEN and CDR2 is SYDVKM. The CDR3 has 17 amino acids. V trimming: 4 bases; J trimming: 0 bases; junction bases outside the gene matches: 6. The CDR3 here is CASSSQTGISYNSPLHF. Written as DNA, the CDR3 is TGTGCCAGCAGTTCGCAGACAGGGATCTCCTATAATTCACCCCTCCACTTT.

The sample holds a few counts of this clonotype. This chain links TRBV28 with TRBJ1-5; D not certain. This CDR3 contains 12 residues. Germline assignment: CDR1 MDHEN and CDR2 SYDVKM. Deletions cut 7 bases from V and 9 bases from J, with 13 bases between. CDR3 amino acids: CASTSGHLPQHF. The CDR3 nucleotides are TGTGCCAGCACATCCGGCCATCTGCCCCAGCATTTT.

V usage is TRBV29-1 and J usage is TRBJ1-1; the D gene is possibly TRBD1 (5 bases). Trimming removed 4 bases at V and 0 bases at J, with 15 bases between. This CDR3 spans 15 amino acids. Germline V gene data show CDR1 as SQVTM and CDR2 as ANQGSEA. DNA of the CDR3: TGCAGCGTTGCGTTGACAGAGTCTATGAACACTGAAGCTTTCTTT. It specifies CSVALTESMNTEAFF.

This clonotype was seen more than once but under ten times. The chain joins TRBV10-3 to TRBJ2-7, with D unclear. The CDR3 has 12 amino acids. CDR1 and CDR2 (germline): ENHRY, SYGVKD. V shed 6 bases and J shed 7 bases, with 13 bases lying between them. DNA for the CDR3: TGTGCCATCAGAATAACAGAAAGAGAGCAGTACTTC. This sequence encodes CAIRITEREQYF.

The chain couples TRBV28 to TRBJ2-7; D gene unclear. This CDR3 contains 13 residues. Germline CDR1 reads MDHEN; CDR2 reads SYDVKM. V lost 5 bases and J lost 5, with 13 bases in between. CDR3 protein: CASSPWSRDEQYF. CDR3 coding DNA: TGTGCCAGCAGTCCCTGGTCACGGGACGAGCAGTACTTC.

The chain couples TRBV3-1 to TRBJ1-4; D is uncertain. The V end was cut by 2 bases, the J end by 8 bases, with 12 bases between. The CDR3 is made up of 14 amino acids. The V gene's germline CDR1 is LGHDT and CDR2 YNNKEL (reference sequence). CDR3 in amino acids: CASSQRNPGEKLFF. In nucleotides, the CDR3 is TGTGCCAGCAGCCAACGAAACCCTGGAGAAAAACTGTTTTTT.

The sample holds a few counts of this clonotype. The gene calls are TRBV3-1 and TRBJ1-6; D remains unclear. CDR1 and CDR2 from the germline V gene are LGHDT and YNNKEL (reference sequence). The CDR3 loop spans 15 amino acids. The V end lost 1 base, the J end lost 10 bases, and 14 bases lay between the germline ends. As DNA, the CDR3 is TGTGCCAGCAGCCAAGGGGGTGCGGATGGGTCACCCCTCCACTTT. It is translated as CASSQGGADGSPLHF. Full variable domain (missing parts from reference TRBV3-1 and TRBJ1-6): DTAVSQTPKYLVTQMGNDKSIKCEQNLGHDTMYWYKQDSKKFLKIMFSYNNKELIINETVPNRFSPKSPDKAHLNLHINSLELGDSAVYFCASSQGGADGSPLHFGNGTRLTVT.

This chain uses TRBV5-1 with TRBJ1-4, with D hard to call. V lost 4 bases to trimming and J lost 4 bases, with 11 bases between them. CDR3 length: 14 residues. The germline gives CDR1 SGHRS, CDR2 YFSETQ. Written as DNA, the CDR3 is TGCGCCAGCAGCGCGGGCCTTTATAATGAAAAACTGTTTTTT. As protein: CASSAGLYNEKLFF.

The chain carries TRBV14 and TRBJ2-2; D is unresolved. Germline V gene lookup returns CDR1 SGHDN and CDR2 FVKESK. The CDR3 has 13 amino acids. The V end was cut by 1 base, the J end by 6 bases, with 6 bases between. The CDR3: CASSQARSGELFF. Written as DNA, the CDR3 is TGTGCCAGCAGCCAAGCTAGGTCCGGGGAGCTGTTTTTT.

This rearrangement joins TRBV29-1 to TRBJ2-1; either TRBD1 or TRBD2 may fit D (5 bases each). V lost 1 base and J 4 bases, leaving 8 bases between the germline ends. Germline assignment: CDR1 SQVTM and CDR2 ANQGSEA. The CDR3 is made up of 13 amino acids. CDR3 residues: CSVEGGRYNEQFF. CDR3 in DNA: TGCAGCGTTGAAGGGGGGAGATACAATGAGCAGTTCTTC.

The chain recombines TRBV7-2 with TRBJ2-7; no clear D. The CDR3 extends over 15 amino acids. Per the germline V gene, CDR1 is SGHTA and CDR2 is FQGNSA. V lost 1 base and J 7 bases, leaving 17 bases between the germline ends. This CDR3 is CASSLVSAGVREQYF. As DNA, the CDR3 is TGTGCCAGCAGCTTAGTCTCAGCAGGTGTGAGAGAGCAGTACTTC. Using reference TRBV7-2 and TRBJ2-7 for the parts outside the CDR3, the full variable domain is GAGVSQSPSNKVTEKGKDVELRCDPISGHTALYWYRQSLGQGLEFLIYFQGNSAPDKSGLPSDRFSAERTGGSVSTLTIQRTQQEDSAVYLCASSLVSAGVREQYFGPGTRLTVT.

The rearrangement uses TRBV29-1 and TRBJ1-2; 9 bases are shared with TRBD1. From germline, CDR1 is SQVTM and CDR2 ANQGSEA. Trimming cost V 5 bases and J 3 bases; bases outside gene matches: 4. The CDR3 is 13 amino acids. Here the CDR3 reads CSVPWTGDYGYTF. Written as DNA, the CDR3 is TGCAGCGTTCCCTGGACAGGGGACTATGGCTACACCTTC.

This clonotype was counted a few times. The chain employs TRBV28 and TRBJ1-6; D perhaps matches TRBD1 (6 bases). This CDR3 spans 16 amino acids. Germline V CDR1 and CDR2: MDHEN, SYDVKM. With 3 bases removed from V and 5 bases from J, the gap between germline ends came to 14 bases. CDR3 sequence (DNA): TGTGCCAGCAGTTTGGGAGGGGGATCTAATAATTCACCCCTCCACTTT. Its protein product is CASSLGGGSNNSPLHF.

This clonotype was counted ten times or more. In DNA form, the CDR3 reads TGTGCCAGCAGTTTTCTCGCGGGAGTGACAGATACGCAGTATTTT. Protein product: CASSFLAGVTDTQYF. The V and J genes are TRBV12-3 or TRBV12-4 and TRBJ2-3; 7 bases are a match to TRBD2. The CDR3 runs 15 residues. V trimming: 3 bases; J trimming: 3 bases; junction bases outside the gene matches: 6.

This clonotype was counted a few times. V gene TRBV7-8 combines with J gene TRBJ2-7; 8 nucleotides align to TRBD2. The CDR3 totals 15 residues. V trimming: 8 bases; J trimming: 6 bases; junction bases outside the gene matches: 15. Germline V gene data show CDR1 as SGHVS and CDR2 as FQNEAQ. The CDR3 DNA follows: TGTGCCAGCGGTTCCGGGACTAGTTATTCGGGCGAGCAGTACTTC. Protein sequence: CASGSGTSYSGEQYF. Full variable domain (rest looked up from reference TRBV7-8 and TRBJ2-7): GAGVSQSPRYKVAKRGQDVALRCDPISGHVSLFWYQQALGQGPEFLTYFQNEAQLDKSGLPSDRFFAERPEGSVSTLKIQRTQQEDSAVYLCASGSGTSYSGEQYFGPGTRLTVT.

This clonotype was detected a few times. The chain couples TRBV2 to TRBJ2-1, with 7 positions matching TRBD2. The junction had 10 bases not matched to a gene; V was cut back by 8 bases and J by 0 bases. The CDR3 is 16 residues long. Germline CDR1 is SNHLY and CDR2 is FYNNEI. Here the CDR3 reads CASLLVGGGSYNEQFF. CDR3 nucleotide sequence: TGTGCCAGCCTCTTAGTAGGCGGGGGCTCCTACAATGAGCAGTTCTTC.

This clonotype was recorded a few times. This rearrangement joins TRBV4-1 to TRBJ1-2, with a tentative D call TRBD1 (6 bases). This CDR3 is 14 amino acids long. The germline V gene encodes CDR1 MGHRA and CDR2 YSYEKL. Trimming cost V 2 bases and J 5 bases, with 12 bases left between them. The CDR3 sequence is CASSQTGILYGYTF. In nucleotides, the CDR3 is TGCGCCAGCAGCCAAACAGGGATTCTTTATGGCTACACCTTC.